The source of this TCR beta chain is a study of regulatory T cells in long-lasting Graves disease. Study context: Persistent Graves' disease meant over 5 years of antithyroid drugs with positive TSH receptor antibodies. Findings and caveats of the study: The analysis examined peripheral blood only and excluded thyroid tissue. Lower TCR diversity characterized persistent Graves' patients relative to newly diagnosed patients. Those with persistent disease had in common more public clonotypes (about 2,500) than new patients (approximately 890).

The germline CDR1 and CDR2 sequences are KGHDR and SFDVKD. The CDR3 extends over 12 amino acids. Between the trimmed V and J ends, which lost 12 bases and 4 bases, there was a span of 14 bases. This clonotype has just a few counts. Its antigen is undetermined. Time point specified: persistent/refractory GD, antithyroid drugs over 5 years with positive TRAb. PBMC-derived RNA was used for the TCR library. CDR3 regions were amplified by Arm-PCR using iRepertoire HTBI primers to build TCR beta libraries. TCRdb ran MiXCR on the multiplex PCR reads and lists one entry per CDR3 protein. The sample carries over 450,000 distinct CDR3 sequences, roughly 21% recorded once.

V usage is TRBV24-1 and J usage is TRBJ1-1; TRBD1 is a possible D gene (5 bases). The specimen was peripheral blood mononuclear cells (PBMCs), collected when the disease was refractory, from a patient treated with antithyroid drugs. The clonotype originates from a female donor with Graves disease. The CDR3 spells CAVRGVGTEAFF. The CDR3, as DNA: TGTGCCGTCAGAGGGGTGGGCACTGAAGCTTTCTTT.